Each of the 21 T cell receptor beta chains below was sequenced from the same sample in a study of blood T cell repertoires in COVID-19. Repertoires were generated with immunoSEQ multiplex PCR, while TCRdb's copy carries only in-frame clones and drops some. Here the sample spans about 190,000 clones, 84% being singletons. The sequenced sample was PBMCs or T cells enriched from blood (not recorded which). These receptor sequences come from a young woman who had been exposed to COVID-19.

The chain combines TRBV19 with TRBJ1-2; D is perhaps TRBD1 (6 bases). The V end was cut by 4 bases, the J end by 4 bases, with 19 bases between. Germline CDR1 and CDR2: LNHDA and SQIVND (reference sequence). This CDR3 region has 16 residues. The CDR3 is CASSTPGRGRAYGYTF. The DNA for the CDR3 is TGTGCCAGTAGTACCCCAGGCAGGGGCCGTGCCTATGGCTACACCTTC.

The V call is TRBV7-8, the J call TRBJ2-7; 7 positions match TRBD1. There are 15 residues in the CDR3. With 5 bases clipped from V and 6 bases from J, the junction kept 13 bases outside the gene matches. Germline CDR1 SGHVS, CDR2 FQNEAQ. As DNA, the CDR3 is TGTGCCAGCAGCAGGAACCCCGACAGGGCCAGCGAGCAGTACTTC. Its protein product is CASSRNPDRASEQYF.

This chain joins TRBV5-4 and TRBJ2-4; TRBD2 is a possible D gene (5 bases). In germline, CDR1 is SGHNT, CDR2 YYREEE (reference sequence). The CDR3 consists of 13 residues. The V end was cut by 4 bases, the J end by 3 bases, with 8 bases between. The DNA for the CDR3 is TGTGCCAGCAGCCCAGAGGGCAAAAACATTCAGTACTTC. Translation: CASSPEGKNIQYF.

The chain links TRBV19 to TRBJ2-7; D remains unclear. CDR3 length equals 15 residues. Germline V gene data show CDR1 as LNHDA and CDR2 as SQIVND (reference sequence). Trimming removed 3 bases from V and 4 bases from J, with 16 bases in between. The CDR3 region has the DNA TGTGCCAGTAGTATTGCGGCAGCTTTTTCGTACGAGCAGTACTTC. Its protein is CASSIAAAFSYEQYF.

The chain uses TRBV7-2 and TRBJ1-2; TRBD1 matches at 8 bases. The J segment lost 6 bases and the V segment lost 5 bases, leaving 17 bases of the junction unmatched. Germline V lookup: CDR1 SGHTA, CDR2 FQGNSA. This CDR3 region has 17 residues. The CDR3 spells CASSPQGGHRGRNGYTF. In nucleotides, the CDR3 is TGTGCCAGCAGCCCGCAGGGAGGTCACAGGGGGAGGAATGGCTACACCTTC.

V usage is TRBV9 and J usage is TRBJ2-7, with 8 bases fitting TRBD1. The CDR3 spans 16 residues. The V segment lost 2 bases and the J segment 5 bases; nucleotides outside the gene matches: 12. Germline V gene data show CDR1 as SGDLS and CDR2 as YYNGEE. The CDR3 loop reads CASSVDSRTGINEQYF. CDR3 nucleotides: TGTGCCAGCAGCGTGGATTCGAGGACAGGGATCAACGAGCAGTACTTC.

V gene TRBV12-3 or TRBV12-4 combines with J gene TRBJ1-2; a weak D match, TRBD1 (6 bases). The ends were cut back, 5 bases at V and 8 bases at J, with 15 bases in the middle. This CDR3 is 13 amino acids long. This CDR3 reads CASSNTGLRGYTF. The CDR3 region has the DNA TGTGCCAGCAGTAACACAGGGCTTAGGGGCTACACCTTC.

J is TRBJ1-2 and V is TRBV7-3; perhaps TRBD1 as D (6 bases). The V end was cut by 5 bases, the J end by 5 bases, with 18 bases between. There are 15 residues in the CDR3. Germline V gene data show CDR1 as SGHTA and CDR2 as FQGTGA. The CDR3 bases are TGTGCCAGCAGCACACAACAGGGAGGGTTATATGGCTACACCTTC. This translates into CASSTQQGGLYGYTF. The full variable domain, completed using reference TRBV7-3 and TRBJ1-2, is GAGVSQTPSNKVTEKGKYVELRCDPISGHTALYWYRQSLGQGPEFLIYFQGTGAADDSGLPNDRFFAVRPEGSVSTLKIQRTERGDSAVYLCASSTQQGGLYGYTFGSGTRLTVV.

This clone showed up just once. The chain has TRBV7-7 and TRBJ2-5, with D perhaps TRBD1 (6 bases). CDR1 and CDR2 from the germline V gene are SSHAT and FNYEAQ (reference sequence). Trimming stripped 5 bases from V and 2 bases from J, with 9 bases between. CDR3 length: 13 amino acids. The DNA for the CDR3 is TGTGCCAGCAGCCTACAGGGACAAGAGACCCAGTACTTC. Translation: CASSLQGQETQYF.

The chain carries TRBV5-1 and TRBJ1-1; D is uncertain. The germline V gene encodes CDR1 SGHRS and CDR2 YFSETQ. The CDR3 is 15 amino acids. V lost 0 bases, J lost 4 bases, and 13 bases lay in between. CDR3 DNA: TGCGCCAGCAGCTTGGCCGCGGGATCCGGCACTGAAGCTTTCTTT. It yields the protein CASSLAAGSGTEAFF.

The CDR3 DNA reads as TGTGCCAGTAATGACAGAGAGAACACTGAAGCTTTCTTT. Protein sequence: CASNDRENTEAFF. The rearrangement uses TRBV19 and TRBJ1-1, with D possibly matching TRBD1 (5 bases). Germline assignment: CDR1 LNHDA and CDR2 SQIVND (reference sequence). The V and J ends lost 7 bases and 1 base respectively, with 10 bases between them. There are 13 residues in the CDR3.

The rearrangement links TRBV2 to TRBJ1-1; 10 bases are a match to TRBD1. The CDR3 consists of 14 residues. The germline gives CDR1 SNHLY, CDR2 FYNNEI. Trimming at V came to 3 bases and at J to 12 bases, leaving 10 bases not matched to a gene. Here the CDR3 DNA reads TGTGCCAGCAGTGACTCTCTGGACAGGGGGGTACCTTTCTTT. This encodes CASSDSLDRGVPFF.

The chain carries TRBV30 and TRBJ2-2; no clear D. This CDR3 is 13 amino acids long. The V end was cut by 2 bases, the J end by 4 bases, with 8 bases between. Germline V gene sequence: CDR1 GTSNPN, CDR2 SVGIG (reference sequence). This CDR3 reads CAWSQLITGELFF. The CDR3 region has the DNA TGTGCCTGGAGTCAACTAATCACCGGGGAGCTGTTTTTT.

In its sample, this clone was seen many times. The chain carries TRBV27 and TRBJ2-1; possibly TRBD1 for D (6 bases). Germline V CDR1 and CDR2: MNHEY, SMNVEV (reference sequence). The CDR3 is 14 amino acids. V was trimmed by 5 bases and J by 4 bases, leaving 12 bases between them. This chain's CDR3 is CASSPITGYNEQFF. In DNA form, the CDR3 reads TGTGCCAGCAGTCCTATCACAGGGTACAATGAGCAGTTCTTC.

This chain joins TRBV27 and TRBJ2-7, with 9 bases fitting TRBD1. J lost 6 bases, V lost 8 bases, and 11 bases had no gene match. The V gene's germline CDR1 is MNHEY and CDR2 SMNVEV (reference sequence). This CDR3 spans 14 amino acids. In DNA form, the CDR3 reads TGTGCCAGCGGAGCCGGGACAGGGTGGCCCGAGCAGTACTTC. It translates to CASGAGTGWPEQYF.

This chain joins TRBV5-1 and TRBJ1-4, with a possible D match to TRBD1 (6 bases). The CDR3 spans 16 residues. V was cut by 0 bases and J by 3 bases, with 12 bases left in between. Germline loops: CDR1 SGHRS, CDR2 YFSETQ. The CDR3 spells CASSLVSDRSNEKLFF. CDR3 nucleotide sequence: TGCGCCAGCAGCTTGGTTTCGGACAGATCTAATGAAAAACTGTTTTTT.

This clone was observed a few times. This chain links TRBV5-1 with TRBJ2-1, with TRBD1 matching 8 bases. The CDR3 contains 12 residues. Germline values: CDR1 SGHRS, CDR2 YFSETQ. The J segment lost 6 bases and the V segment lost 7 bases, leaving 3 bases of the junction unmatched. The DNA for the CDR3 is TGCGCCAGCGGACAGGGCGGCAATGAGCAGTTCTTC. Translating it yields CASGQGGNEQFF.

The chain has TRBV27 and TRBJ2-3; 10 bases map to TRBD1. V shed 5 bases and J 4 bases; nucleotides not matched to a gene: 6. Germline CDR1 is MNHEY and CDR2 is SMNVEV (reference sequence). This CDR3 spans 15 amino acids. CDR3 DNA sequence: TGTGCCAGCAGTACCGGGACAGGGGTAGCAGATACGCAGTATTTT. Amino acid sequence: CASSTGTGVADTQYF.

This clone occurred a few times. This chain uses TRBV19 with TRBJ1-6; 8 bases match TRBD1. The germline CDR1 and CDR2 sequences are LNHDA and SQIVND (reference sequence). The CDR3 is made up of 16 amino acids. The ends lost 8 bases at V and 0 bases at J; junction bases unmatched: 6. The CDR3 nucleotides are TGTGCCAGTGGCAAGGACAGGGACTCCTATAATTCACCCCTCCACTTT. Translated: CASGKDRDSYNSPLHF.

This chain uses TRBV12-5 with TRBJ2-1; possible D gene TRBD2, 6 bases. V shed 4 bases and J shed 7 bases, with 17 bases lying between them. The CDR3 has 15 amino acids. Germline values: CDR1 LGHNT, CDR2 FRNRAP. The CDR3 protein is CASGSARDFENEQFF. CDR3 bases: TGTGCTAGTGGTTCCGCACGGGACTTTGAGAATGAGCAGTTCTTC.

This chain's CDR3 is CASSEGRIRLAGVETQYF. CDR3 bases: TGTGCCAGCAGTGAAGGGCGAATTCGTCTAGCGGGTGTAGAGACCCAGTACTTC. J is TRBJ2-5 and V is TRBV6-1; 8 bases are shared with TRBD2. The germline gives CDR1 MNHNS, CDR2 SASEGT. After removal of 1 base from V and 4 bases from J, the junction contained 14 bases not matched to a gene. This CDR3 is 18 amino acids long.